This TCR beta chain originates from a study of siplizumab effects on memory and regulatory T cells. As for this clone: The target antigen is unknown.

Sequencing of each sample assayed around 10^5 TCR templates. Produced via immunoSEQ multiplex PCR; TCRdb's table is partial and in-frame only. The data show about 100,000 clones, with more than 85% seen just once and around 2.7% held by the top ten. Study-wide results and limits: The alloresponse seemed to draw substantially on naive T cells, which appeared more diverse than memory cells. Alloreactive sequences traceable to unstimulated CD4+ memory cells declined significantly under siplizumab. Among alloreactive clones, only a minor fraction mapped to unstimulated subsets.

CDR1 and CDR2 from the germline V gene are SEHNR and FQNEAQ (reference sequence). The germline V and J ends were trimmed by 4 bases and 2 bases, with 20 bases remaining between them. The CDR3 has 18 amino acids. The sequence was collected from a human donor in good health. Some clones in this sample may be carry-over from other donors' samples. The J gene is TRBJ1-4, the V gene TRBV7-9; D might be TRBD1 (5 bases). The sequenced sample consisted of CD4+ T cells sorted from blood. CDR3 nucleotides: TGTGCCAGCAGCTCTCCCGACTTCACAGGTTCCACTAATGAAAAACTGTTTTTT. Its protein product is CASSSPDFTGSTNEKLFF.